Shown below are 32 T cell receptor beta chains from a single sample sequenced in a study of regulatory T cells in long-lasting Graves disease. Time point indicated: newly diagnosed GD, antithyroid drugs for less than 3 months. The TCR library was made from RNA that had been extracted from PBMCs in TRIzol. The authors built TCR beta libraries using iRepertoire HTBI primers and Arm-PCR of CDR3 regions. Each CDR3 protein gets one entry after TCRdb re-called the multiplex PCR reads with MiXCR. The sample consists of 400,000 to 500,000 distinct CDR3 sequences, less than 15% of them appearing once. In addition, the sample was reused for a study of T cells in Graves' hyperthyroidism and ophthalmopathy.

The sample here was peripheral blood mononuclear cells (PBMCs), taken at new diagnosis, from a patient treated with antithyroid drugs. The source of these receptors is a woman aged 45-60 years with Graves disease.

This clonotype has ten or more counts. The genes are TRBV9 and TRBJ2-1; 10 bases map to TRBD2. The CDR3 spans 15 residues. Germline CDR1 reads SGDLS; CDR2 reads YYNGEE. J gave up 0 bases and V 3 bases, and 0 bases lay outside the gene matches. CDR3 sequence (DNA): TGTGCCAGCAGCGCTAGCGGGAGCTCCTACAATGAGCAGTTCTTC. Its translation is CASSASGSSYNEQFF. Full variable domain (remainder filled in from reference TRBV9 and TRBJ2-1): DSGVTQTPKHLITATGQRVTLRCSPRSGDLSVYWYQQSLDQGLQFLIQYYNGEERAKGNILERFSAQQFPDLHSELNLSSLELGDSALYFCASSASGSSYNEQFFGPGTRLTVL.

The V gene is TRBV7-3, the J gene TRBJ2-3; 9 positions match TRBD1. V lost 5 bases, J lost 5 bases, and 8 bases stayed unmatched. There are 15 residues in the CDR3. Germline loops: CDR1 SGHTA, CDR2 FQGTGA. The CDR3 loop reads CASSMTGGAGDTQYF. CDR3 DNA sequence: TGTGCCAGCAGCATGACAGGGGGGGCGGGAGATACGCAGTATTTT.

This clonotype has at least ten counts. The chain joins TRBV10-3 to TRBJ2-7, with a weak D call TRBD2 (5 bases). Germline CDR1 and CDR2: ENHRY and SYGVKD. The CDR3 covers 13 residues. V shed 5 bases and J shed 2 bases, with 10 bases lying between them. CDR3 DNA sequence: TGTGCCATCAGTCGGGGTTATACCTACGAGCAGTACTTC. Its translation: CAISRGYTYEQYF.

Ten or more counts support this clonotype. This rearrangement joins TRBV6-1 to TRBJ1-1; D is uncertain. From germline, CDR1 is MNHNS and CDR2 SASEGT. The V gene lost 7 bases and the J gene lost 3 bases, with 12 bases spanning the gap. The CDR3 runs to 13 residues. Here the CDR3 DNA reads TGTGCCAGCACCGACAACGCGGACACTGAAGCTTTCTTT. This gives the protein CASTDNADTEAFF.

This clonotype was seen a handful of times. This chain links TRBV7-6 with TRBJ1-5, with a tentative D call TRBD1 (6 bases). The V end lost 5 bases, the J end lost 5 bases, and 13 bases lay between the germline ends. This CDR3 comprises 14 residues. Germline V CDR1 and CDR2: SGHVS, FNYEAQ. The CDR3 spells CASSPRRGYQPQHF. In DNA form, the CDR3 reads TGTGCCAGCAGCCCCCGCAGGGGTTATCAGCCCCAGCATTTT. Filled out from reference TRBV7-6 and TRBJ1-5, the complete variable domain reads GAGVSQSPRYKVTKRGQDVALRCDPISGHVSLYWYRQALGQGPEFLTYFNYEAQQDKSGLPNDRFSAERPEGSISTLTIQRTEQRDSAMYRCASSPRRGYQPQHFGDGTRLSIL.

With regard to this clonotype: One base away lies a much larger clone, so this may be a sequencing read error. The rearrangement uses TRBV7-9 and TRBJ1-6, with D maybe TRBD1 (6 bases). Deletions cut 7 bases from V and 7 bases from J, with 14 bases between. The CDR3 runs 14 residues. Germline values: CDR1 SEHNR, CDR2 FQNEAQ (reference sequence). Here the CDR3 reads CASNFGGGNSPLHF. CDR3 nucleotide sequence: TGTGCCAGCAACTTTGGAGGGGGGAATTCACCCCTCCACTTT.

At least ten counts were recorded for this clonotype. The chain has TRBV3-1 and TRBJ2-7, with 14 bases matching TRBD2. Germline CDR1 LGHDT, CDR2 YNNKEL (reference sequence). The CDR3 length is 18 residues. Trimming removed 3 bases from V and 1 base from J; junction bases left unmatched: 8. CDR3: CASSQNGLAGGGSYEQYF. For the CDR3, the DNA is TGTGCCAGCAGCCAGAACGGACTAGCGGGAGGCGGGTCCTACGAGCAGTACTTC.

Of note for this clonotype: Mismatch with germline at one junction end may stem from a read error. V and J are TRBV12-3 or TRBV12-4 and TRBJ2-3; possibly TRBD1 for D (6 bases). The CDR3 sequence is 14 residues long. CDR3 in DNA: TGTGTCAGCACCCGGGACAAGGGGTCGGATACGCAGTATTTT. It is translated as CVSTRDKGSDTQYF.

V gene TRBV19 combines with J gene TRBJ1-5, with D perhaps matching TRBD1 (5 bases). From germline, CDR1 is LNHDA and CDR2 SQIVND (reference sequence). The CDR3 spans 16 residues. The V gene lost 11 bases and the J gene lost 4 bases, with 24 bases spanning the gap. CDR3 DNA: TGTGCCGGGGGGGGTCGCGGCCCCTCAGGAAATCAGCCCCAGCATTTT. Translation: CAGGGRGPSGNQPQHF.

The genes are TRBV18 and TRBJ2-4; D is possibly TRBD1 or TRBD2 (5 bases each). The V and J ends lost 2 bases and 5 bases respectively, with 10 bases between them. There are 14 residues in the CDR3. In germline, CDR1 is KGHSH, CDR2 LQKENI. The CDR3 DNA follows: TGTGCCAGCTCACCATGGGACGGGCAAAACATTCAGTACTTC. Encoded protein: CASSPWDGQNIQYF. Combining the CDR3 with reference TRBV18 and TRBJ2-4 gives the whole variable domain NAGVMQNPRHLVRRRGQEARLRCSPMKGHSHVYWYRQLPEEGLKFMVYLQKENIIDESGMPKERFSAEFPKEGPSILRIQQVVRGDSAAYFCASSPWDGQNIQYFGAGTRLSVL.

This clonotype was detected ten times or more. The rearrangement links TRBV3-1 to TRBJ2-1; 8 bases are a match to TRBD2. The CDR3 is made up of 17 amino acids. From germline, CDR1 is LGHDT and CDR2 YNNKEL (reference sequence). Losses at the gene ends were 1 base for V and 7 bases for J; bases not matched to a gene: 12. Here the CDR3 DNA reads TGTGCCAGCAGCCAAGTCCTAGCGGGCACAAGAGGGAATGAGCAGTTCTTC. Its protein is CASSQVLAGTRGNEQFF.

This clonotype was counted at least ten times. The chain combines TRBV7-8 with TRBJ2-1, with 9 positions matching TRBD2. This CDR3 comprises 17 residues. The germline CDR1 and CDR2 sequences are SGHVS and FQNEAQ. Trimming took 1 base from V and 0 from J; bases not matched to a gene: 4. The CDR3 here is CASSLESGLASYNEQFF. The CDR3 nucleotides read TGTGCCAGCAGCTTAGAGTCGGGACTAGCCTCCTACAATGAGCAGTTCTTC.

This clonotype showed up just a few times. This sequence joins TRBV27 and TRBJ1-3; the D is unclear. The CDR3 is 14 residues long. Germline V gives CDR1 MNHEY, CDR2 SMNVEV (reference sequence). V was trimmed by 5 bases and J by 8 bases, leaving 16 bases between them. CDR3 loop: CASSPQTGGDTIYF. CDR3 in DNA: TGTGCCAGCAGTCCTCAGACGGGCGGGGACACCATATATTTT.

This clonotype has ten or more counts. The chain combines TRBV2 with TRBJ2-1, with 8 nucleotides matching TRBD1. V dropped 5 bases and J dropped 2; count of bases not matched to a gene: 11. CDR1 is SNHLY and CDR2 is FYNNEI in the germline V gene. CDR3 size: 17 residues. In DNA form, the CDR3 reads TGTGCCAGCAGTCACATTAGGACAGGGAAAACCTACAATGAGCAGTTCTTC. This translates into CASSHIRTGKTYNEQFF.

The chain couples TRBV30 to TRBJ2-1; the match to TRBD2 covers 11 bases. V shed 4 bases, J shed 5 bases, and the junction held 13 bases outside the gene matches. The germline gives CDR1 GTSNPN, CDR2 SVGIG (reference sequence). CDR3 length: 17 amino acids. The CDR3 is CAWTKEPGTSGHNEQFF. For the CDR3, the DNA is TGTGCCTGGACAAAGGAACCAGGGACTAGCGGACACAATGAGCAGTTCTTC.

At least ten counts were recorded for this clonotype. In nucleotides, the CDR3 is TGTGCCAGTAGTCGACAGGGGTCCTACGAGCAGTACTTC. This encodes CASSRQGSYEQYF. This rearrangement joins TRBV2 to TRBJ2-7; the match to TRBD1 covers 8 bases. Trimming removed 9 bases from V and 1 base from J; junction bases left unmatched: 5. The CDR3 is 13 residues long. Germline V gene lookup returns CDR1 SNHLY and CDR2 FYNNEI.

This clonotype was observed a few times. CDR3 region: CASSYSMGPINYGYTF. CDR3 nucleotides: TGTGCCAGCAGTTACTCGATGGGGCCAATTAACTATGGCTACACCTTC. The V gene is TRBV6-2 or TRBV6-3, the J gene TRBJ1-2; TRBD1 might be the D (5 bases). Trimming shortened V by 0 bases and J by 1 base, and 12 bases separated the two germline ends. The CDR3 sequence is 16 residues long. Germline V CDR1 and CDR2: MNHEY, SVGEGT.

This clonotype was recorded a few times. The chain joins TRBV19 to TRBJ2-7; a weak D match, TRBD1 (5 bases). Germline values: CDR1 LNHDA, CDR2 SQIVND (reference sequence). This CDR3 is built from 14 residues. V shed 7 bases and J shed 0 bases, with 13 bases lying between them. CDR3 DNA: TGTGCCAGTATGGCTGGGGCCGCCTCCTACGAGCAGTACTTC. It yields the protein CASMAGAASYEQYF. The whole variable domain, filled in from reference TRBV19 and TRBJ2-7, reads DGGITQSPKYLFRKEGQNVTLSCEQNLNHDAMYWYRQDPGQGLRLIYYSQIVNDFQKGDIAEGYSVSREKKESFPLTVTSAQKNPTAFYLCASMAGAASYEQYFGPGTRLTVT.

The sample holds many counts of this clonotype. The chain couples TRBV28 to TRBJ2-7; no clear D gene. The CDR3 has 12 residues. Germline V CDR1 and CDR2: MDHEN, SYDVKM. Trimming pared 6 bases from V and 5 bases from J, leaving 11 bases between. CDR3 nucleotides: TGTGCCAGCAGCCTCGGGTGGGACGAGCAGTACTTC. Residues: CASSLGWDEQYF.

The chain joins TRBV19 to TRBJ2-7; 7 nucleotides match TRBD1. CDR1 LNHDA and CDR2 SQIVND come from the germline V gene (reference sequence). V shed 3 bases and J 1 base; nucleotides not matched to a gene: 3. This CDR3 has 14 amino acids. The CDR3 sequence: CASSIRDRSYEQYF. The CDR3 DNA reads TGTGCCAGTAGTATTAGGGACAGATCCTACGAGCAGTACTTC.

This clonotype was seen at least ten times. This chain uses TRBV28 with TRBJ2-7; D is uncertain. V lost 4 bases and J lost 3, with 10 bases in between. The CDR3 has 13 amino acids. Germline values: CDR1 MDHEN, CDR2 SYDVKM. CDR3 sequence reads: CASSSPSGYEQYF. The CDR3 bases are TGTGCCAGCAGTTCCCCCTCCGGCTACGAGCAGTACTTC.

At least ten counts were recorded for this clonotype. The chain combines TRBV27 with TRBJ2-7; possible D gene TRBD2, 6 bases. CDR3 length: 14 residues. CDR1 is MNHEY and CDR2 is SMNVEV in the germline V gene (reference sequence). Trimming left V 5 bases short and J 0 bases short, with 11 bases between. DNA of the CDR3: TGTGCCAGCAGTCTCGGGAGTAGCTCCTACGAGCAGTACTTC. Encoded protein: CASSLGSSSYEQYF.

This clonotype was detected many times. The chain carries TRBV9 and TRBJ2-7; no firm D call. V was clipped by 0 bases and J by 4 bases, with 11 bases between them. Germline V gene sequence: CDR1 SGDLS, CDR2 YYNGEE. The CDR3 is made up of 14 amino acids. The chain's CDR3 is CASSVESVGYEQYF. The CDR3 DNA reads as TGTGCCAGCAGCGTAGAGTCGGTGGGATACGAGCAGTACTTC.

In its sample, this clonotype was seen many times. The genes are TRBV7-3 and TRBJ2-1; 8 bases map to TRBD2. The CDR3 covers 16 residues. CDR1 is SGHTA and CDR2 is FQGTGA in the germline V gene. The ends lost 1 base at V and 7 bases at J; junction bases unmatched: 9. For the CDR3, the DNA is TGTGCCAGCAGCTTAATGCCCGCAGCGGGAGATAATGAGCAGTTCTTC. Amino acid sequence: CASSLMPAAGDNEQFF.

This clonotype was counted ten times or more. The chain couples TRBV28 to TRBJ2-7, with a weak D call TRBD1 (5 bases). The CDR3 totals 13 residues. CDR1 is MDHEN and CDR2 is SYDVKM in the germline V gene. V dropped 3 bases and J dropped 4 bases, with 10 bases sitting between them. The CDR3 nucleotides are TGTGCCAGCAGTTTTCTAGGGGTTTACGAGCAGTACTTC. Its translation: CASSFLGVYEQYF. Filled out from reference TRBV28 and TRBJ2-7, the complete variable domain reads DVKVTQSSRYLVKRTGEKVFLECVQDMDHENMFWYRQDPGLGLRLIYFSYDVKMKEKGDIPEGYSVSREKKERFSLILESASTNQTSMYLCASSFLGVYEQYFGPGTRLTVT.

This clonotype occurred many times. The chain couples TRBV11-2 to TRBJ2-1; D might be TRBD2 (6 bases). V shed 0 bases and J shed 3 bases, with 9 bases lying between them. CDR3 size: 15 residues. Germline V lookup: CDR1 SGHAT, CDR2 FQNNGV. The chain's CDR3 is CASSLDRGIYNEQFF. The CDR3 nucleotides read TGTGCCAGCAGCTTAGATCGCGGGATCTACAATGAGCAGTTCTTC.

This clonotype has at least ten counts. The gene calls are TRBV2 and TRBJ2-5, with 9 bases identical to TRBD1. Germline-derived CDR1 and CDR2 are SNHLY and FYNNEI. The CDR3 has 16 residues. V gave up 4 bases and J gave up 4 bases; unmatched junction bases: 10. CDR3 residues: CASSANGGQGLETQYF. The CDR3 DNA sequence: TGTGCCAGCAGTGCTAACGGGGGACAGGGTCTAGAGACCCAGTACTTC.

This clonotype has ten or more counts. This chain uses TRBV27 with TRBJ1-5; no clear D gene. The CDR3 totals 12 residues. Germline CDR1 is MNHEY and CDR2 is SMNVEV (reference sequence). V lost 5 bases and J lost 4, with 6 bases in between. Written as DNA, the CDR3 is TGTGCCAGCAGTCCCCTAAATCAGCCCCAGCATTTT. It codes for CASSPLNQPQHF.

This clonotype was detected ten times or more. The chain links TRBV11-1 to TRBJ2-7, with 7 bases matching TRBD1. Trimming took 5 bases from V and 1 from J; bases not matched to a gene: 5. CDR3 length: 14 residues. In germline, CDR1 is SGHAT, CDR2 FQDESV (reference sequence). The CDR3, as DNA: TGTGCCAGCAGCCAAACAGGGGTATCCTACGAGCAGTACTTC. This codes for CASSQTGVSYEQYF.

The chain uses TRBV7-6 and TRBJ2-3; D call uncertain. CDR3 size: 14 residues. V was pared by 2 bases and J by 2 bases, with 8 bases between. Germline V CDR1 and CDR2: SGHVS, FNYEAQ. CDR3 sequence: CASSLSPNTDTQYF. The CDR3 DNA sequence: TGTGCCAGCAGCTTATCCCCGAACACAGATACGCAGTATTTT.

Many counts were recorded for this clonotype. The chain uses TRBV20-1 and TRBJ2-7; D gene uncertain. Germline V gives CDR1 DFQATT, CDR2 SNEGSKA (reference sequence). This CDR3 comprises 12 residues. V lost 1 base and J lost 2, with 6 bases in between. CDR3 DNA: TGCAGTGCTAGAGTGTCCCCCTACGAGCAGTACTTC. This translates into CSARVSPYEQYF.

This clonotype was recorded many times. The chain uses TRBV7-2 and TRBJ2-2; D not certain. V shed 5 bases and J shed 6 bases, with 10 bases lying between them. The V gene's germline CDR1 is SGHTA and CDR2 FQGNSA. The CDR3 extends over 13 amino acids. The CDR3, as DNA: TGTGCCAGCAGCCTCCTCTCTGCCGGGGAGCTGTTTTTT. Its protein is CASSLLSAGELFF.